Here is one TCR beta chain with its context. Its antigen is currently unknown. The source of the sample is a study of CD8 T cells in Susac syndrome. The study, taken as a whole, reports: As the study acknowledged, the number of individuals who were part of its TCR sequencing and HLA analysis was relatively small.

Per germline, CDR1 MNHEY and CDR2 SMNVEV (reference sequence). This CDR3 has 12 residues. The V gene lost 4 bases and the J gene lost 6 bases, with 9 bases spanning the gap. TCR beta sequencing covered blood CD8+ and CD4+ T cells. Negative isolation yielded CD4+ and CD8+ T cells, and FACS enriched TEMRA cells. It was with random hexamers that roughly 0.5 to 1 ug RNA was reverse transcribed. Amplification of TCR beta CDR3 spanned 54 Vbeta and 13 Jbeta via immunoSEQ multiplex PCR. TCRdb processed the immunoSEQ multiplex PCR reads anew with MiXCR; each CDR3 protein has one entry. The sample has 150,000 or so distinct CDR3 sequences, approximately 94% seen once.

This clonotype originated in a human donor with multiple sclerosis. V usage is TRBV27 and J usage is TRBJ1-2, with D perhaps matching TRBD1 (5 bases). The sequencing input was CD4+ T cells from PBMCs. CDR3 sequence: CASSSRDHGYTF. CDR3 nucleotide sequence: TGTGCCAGCAGTTCAAGGGACCATGGCTACACCTTC.